Listed here is a single T cell receptor (beta chain). This entry belongs to a study of T cell changes during pregnancy in multiple sclerosis. Assay: immunoSEQ multiplex PCR; the TCRdb copy retains only in-frame clones and omits some. The sample has 20,000 to 30,000 clones; 88% are singletons. The sequences come from CD4+ T cells from peripheral blood mononuclear cells, collected in the first trimester of pregnancy. The clonotype comes from a female donor in good health, enrolled as a control in a pregnancy study.

As DNA, the CDR3 is TGCGCCAGCAGCCAAAGCGGACAGGGTGGTGAACAGTACTTC. This translates into CASSQSGQGGEQYF. The chain recombines TRBV5-1 with TRBJ2-7; 8 nucleotides line up with TRBD1. The CDR3 contains 14 residues. From germline, CDR1 is SGHRS and CDR2 YFSETQ. V trimming: 4 bases; J trimming: 10 bases; junction bases outside the gene matches: 13. Together with reference TRBV5-1 and TRBJ2-7, the CDR3 gives the full variable domain: KAGVTQTPRYLIKTRGQQVTLSCSPISGHRSVSWYQQTPGQGLQFLFEYFSETQRNKGNFPGRFSGRQFSNSRSEMNVSTLELGDSALYLCASSQSGQGGEQYFGPGTRLTVT.